Included here is one T cell receptor beta chain sequence, with context. As originally analysed: Cell counts per sample came from amplifying reference gene primers. Clones were sequenced by immunoSEQ multiplex PCR, and TCRdb holds only the in-frame ones, with some missing. V and J calls and clone size follow that table, whereas D and trimming were derived from the DNA. The table lists over 200,000 clones, approximately 84% of them singletons. The data were taken from a study of blood T cell repertoires in COVID-19. This CDR3 has 12 amino acids. Input material: peripheral blood. V and J are TRBV21-1 and TRBJ1-2. TRBV21-1 is listed as a pseudogene. This TCR derives from a man aged 80 or over with acute or convalescent COVID-19. This chain's CDR3 is CASSKASCRGTF. The CDR3 DNA sequence: TGTGCCAGCAGCAAAGCTTCCTGCAGAGGCACCTTC.